The sequence of this T cell receptor (beta chain) was determined in a study of OX40 agonist ivuxolimab in advanced cancers. Study context: Recorded diagnoses for dose-escalation patients were hepatocellular carcinoma, melanoma, renal cell or head and neck cancer. Checkpoint inhibitors had been given previously to approximately 41% of patients. The dose-escalation cohort was just under 85% male, with a mean age of 60 years, ranging roughly 20 to 90.

TCRdb keeps only in-frame clones here, not all; method: immunoSEQ multiplex PCR. Of roughly 83,000 clones listed, roughly nine tenths are singletons. Turning to this clone: What it binds is unknown.

Deletions cut 4 bases from V and 9 bases from J, with 10 bases between. The CDR3 spans 11 residues. Germline values: CDR1 SQVTM, CDR2 ANQGSEA. Whole-study results and caveats: CD8+ T cells showed, on average, more clonal expansion than CD4+ cells.

The TCR was taken from an adult with an advanced solid tumor such as melanoma, head and neck, liver or kidney cancer. Sequencing was performed on CD4+ or CD8+ T cells sorted from blood, taken in a trial of the OX40 agonist ivuxolimab. The chain combines TRBV29-1 with TRBJ2-1; D not resolved. Here the CDR3 DNA reads TGCAGCGTTGTTGCTCCCAGTGAGCAGTTCTTC. Translated, it gives CSVVAPSEQFF.